This TCR beta chain stems from a study of shared clonotypes between healthy human individuals. Whole-study results and caveats: All-four-donor shared clonotypes had higher generation probabilities than non-shared clonotypes did.

Germline assignment: CDR1 SGHTA and CDR2 FQGNSA. The CDR3 covers 14 residues. Trimming stripped 5 bases from V and 5 bases from J, with 16 bases between. Terminally differentiated effector memory CD45RA+ cells were excluded by CCR7 positive selection of CD45RO-negative cells. Profiling relied on immunoSEQ multiplex PCR, and the TCRdb table lists in-frame clones only, not all of them. This sample has about 2.1 million clones, with just over 90% found just once. Of note for this clone: The antigen is not known.

Sequencing input: naive CD8+ T cells from PBMCs. The chain has TRBV7-2 and TRBJ2-7; TRBD1 might be the D (6 bases). The clonotype comes from a man aged 18 to 30 in good health. Some clones in this sample may be carry-over from other donors' samples. CDR3 sequence: CASSRPGVINEQYF. As DNA, the CDR3 is TGTGCCAGCAGCCGGCCAGGGGTAATTAACGAGCAGTACTTC. Drawing the rest from reference TRBV7-2 and TRBJ2-7, the complete variable domain is GAGVSQSPSNKVTEKGKDVELRCDPISGHTALYWYRQSLGQGLEFLIYFQGNSAPDKSGLPSDRFSAERTGGSVSTLTIQRTQQEDSAVYLCASSRPGVINEQYFGPGTRLTVT.